What follows is one T cell receptor beta chain and its context. This record comes from a study of shared clonotypes between healthy human individuals. Study overall: CD8 memory received one plate per donor, CD8 naive two, CD4 memory three and CD4 naive three.

Each cell subset's genomic DNA was divided evenly among several immunoSEQ plates. Repertoires were generated with immunoSEQ multiplex PCR, while TCRdb's copy carries only in-frame clones and drops some. This table has fewer than 1.8 million clones, approximately 98.5% appearing once. The split of CD4+ cells yielded CD45RA+ naive and CD45RA-negative memory subsets. The CDR3 totals 12 residues. Trimming at V came to 9 bases and at J to 5 bases, leaving 6 bases not matched to a gene. Germline V gene sequence: CDR1 MNHEY, CDR2 SVGAGI. Sample: naive CD4+ T cells sorted from blood. This sample's subset: CD45RA+ positively selected. The TCR comes from a man younger than 45 in good health. The chain combines TRBV6-5 with TRBJ2-5; 7 nucleotides agree with TRBD1. Here the CDR3 reads CASGGQFETQYF. CDR3 coding DNA: TGTGCCAGTGGGGGACAGTTTGAGACCCAGTACTTC.